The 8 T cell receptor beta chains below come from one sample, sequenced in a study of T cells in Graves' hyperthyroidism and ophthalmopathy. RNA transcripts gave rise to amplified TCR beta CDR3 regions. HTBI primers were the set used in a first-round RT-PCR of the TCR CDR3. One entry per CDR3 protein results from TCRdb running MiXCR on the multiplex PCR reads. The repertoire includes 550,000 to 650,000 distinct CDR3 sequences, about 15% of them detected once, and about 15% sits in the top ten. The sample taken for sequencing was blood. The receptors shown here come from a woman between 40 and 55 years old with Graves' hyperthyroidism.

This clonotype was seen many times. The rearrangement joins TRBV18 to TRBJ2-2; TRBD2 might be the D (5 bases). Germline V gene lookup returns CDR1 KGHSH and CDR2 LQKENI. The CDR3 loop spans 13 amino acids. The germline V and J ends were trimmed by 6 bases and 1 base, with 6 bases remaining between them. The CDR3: CASSGENTGELFF. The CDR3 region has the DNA TGTGCCAGCTCGGGAGAGAACACCGGGGAGCTGTTTTTT.

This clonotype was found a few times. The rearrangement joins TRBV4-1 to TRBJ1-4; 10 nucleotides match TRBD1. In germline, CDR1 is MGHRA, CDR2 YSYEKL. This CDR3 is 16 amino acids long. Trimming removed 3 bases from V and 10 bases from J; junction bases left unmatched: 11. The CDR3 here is CASSHVSTGGGGKLFF. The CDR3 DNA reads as TGCGCCAGCAGCCACGTATCGACAGGGGGCGGCGGAAAACTGTTTTTT.

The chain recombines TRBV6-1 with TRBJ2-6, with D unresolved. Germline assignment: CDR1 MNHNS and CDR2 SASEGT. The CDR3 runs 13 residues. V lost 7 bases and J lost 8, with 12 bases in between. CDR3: CASKPSESNVLTF. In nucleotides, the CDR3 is TGTGCCAGCAAACCCAGCGAATCCAACGTCCTGACTTTC.

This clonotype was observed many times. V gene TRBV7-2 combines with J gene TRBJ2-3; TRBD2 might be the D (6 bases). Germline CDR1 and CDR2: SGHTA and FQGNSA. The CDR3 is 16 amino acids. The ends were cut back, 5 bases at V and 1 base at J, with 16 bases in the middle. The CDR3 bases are TGTGCCAGCAGCCCCCGGGGGAGGCAAGGCACAGATACGCAGTATTTT. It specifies CASSPRGRQGTDTQYF.

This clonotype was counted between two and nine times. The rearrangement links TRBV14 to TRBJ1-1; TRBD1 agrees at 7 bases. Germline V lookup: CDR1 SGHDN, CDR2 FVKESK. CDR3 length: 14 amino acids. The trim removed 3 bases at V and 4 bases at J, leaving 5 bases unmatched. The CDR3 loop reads CASSHRGSLTEAFF. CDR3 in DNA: TGTGCCAGCAGCCACAGGGGGTCCCTCACTGAAGCTTTCTTT. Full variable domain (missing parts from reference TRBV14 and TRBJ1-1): EAGVTQFPSHSVIEKGQTVTLRCDPISGHDNLYWYRRVMGKEIKFLLHFVKESKQDESGMPNNRFLAERTGGTYSTLKVQPAELEDSGVYFCASSHRGSLTEAFFGQGTRLTVV.

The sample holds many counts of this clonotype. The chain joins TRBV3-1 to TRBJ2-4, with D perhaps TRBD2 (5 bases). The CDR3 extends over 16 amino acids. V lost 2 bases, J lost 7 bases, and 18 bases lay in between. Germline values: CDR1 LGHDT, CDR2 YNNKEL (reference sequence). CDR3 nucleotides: TGTGCCAGCAGCCAATTCTTCAGAACCACGGGGAACATTCAGTACTTC. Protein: CASSQFFRTTGNIQYF. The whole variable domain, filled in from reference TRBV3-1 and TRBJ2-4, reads DTAVSQTPKYLVTQMGNDKSIKCEQNLGHDTMYWYKQDSKKFLKIMFSYNNKELIINETVPNRFSPKSPDKAHLNLHINSLELGDSAVYFCASSQFFRTTGNIQYFGAGTRLSVL.

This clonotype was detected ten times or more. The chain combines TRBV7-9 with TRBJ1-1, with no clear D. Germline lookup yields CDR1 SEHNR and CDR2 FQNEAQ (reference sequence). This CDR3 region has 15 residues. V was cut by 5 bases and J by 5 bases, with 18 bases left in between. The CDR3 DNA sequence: TGTGCCAGCAGCCCCCTTAGAACCGAGACTACTGAAGCTTTCTTT. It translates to CASSPLRTETTEAFF.

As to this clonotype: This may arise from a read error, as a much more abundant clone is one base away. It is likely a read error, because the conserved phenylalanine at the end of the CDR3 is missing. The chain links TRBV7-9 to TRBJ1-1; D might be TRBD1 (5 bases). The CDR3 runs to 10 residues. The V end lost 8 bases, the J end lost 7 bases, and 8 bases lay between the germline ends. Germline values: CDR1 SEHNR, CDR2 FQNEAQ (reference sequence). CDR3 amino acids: CASEGLEAFL. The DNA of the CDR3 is TGTGCCAGCGAGGGGCTTGAAGCTTTCCTT.